This T cell receptor (beta chain) was recovered during a study of blood T cell repertoires in COVID-19. Study-level information: COVID-19 samples from acute and convalescent phases originated in the United States, Italy and Spain. The analysed material was cDNA or gDNA that came from T cells, B-cell-depleted T cells, or PBMCs.

The CDR3 extends over 11 amino acids. Deletions cut 7 bases from V and 3 bases from J, with 7 bases between. Looked up from germline, CDR1 is SNHLY and CDR2 is FYNNEI. Some clones are missing from TCRdb's copy, which holds only in-frame ones; the method was immunoSEQ multiplex PCR. Among tens of thousands of clones, over 75% were seen once, and the ten largest hold about an eighth. This sequence originates from a human donor in a cohort sampled during active COVID-19. Sequenced sample: peripheral blood. The rearrangement links TRBV2 to TRBJ2-7; TRBD1 is a possible D gene (5 bases). The CDR3 spells CASTQGYEQYF. CDR3 sequence (DNA): TGTGCCAGCACTCAGGGCTACGAGCAGTACTTC. Drawing the rest from reference TRBV2 and TRBJ2-7, the complete variable domain is EPEVTQTPSHQVTQMGQEVILRCVPISNHLYFYWYRQILGQKVEFLVSFYNNEISEKSEIFDDQFSVERPDGSNFTLKIRSTKLEDSAMYFCASTQGYEQYFGPGTRLTVT.